This TCR beta chain was sequenced during a study of shared clonotypes between healthy human individuals. To note about this clone: As yet, its antigen is unknown.

Findings and limits, study-wide: Around 5% of naive CD4 clonotypes were common to several donors. Researchers found naive subsets generally carried larger estimated richness than memory subsets.

The table came from immunoSEQ multiplex PCR; TCRdb's copy has only in-frame clones and leaves some out. The sample lists about 1.4 million clones, roughly 97% seen once, with roughly 1.1% in the top ten. Material: naive CD4+ T cells sorted from blood. As for subset: CD45RA+ positively selected. This TCR came from a man aged 30 to 45 in good health.

The CDR3 spells CASTQQGQPQHF. CDR3 nucleotides: TGTGCCAGTACTCAACAGGGTCAGCCCCAGCATTTT. The chain links TRBV19 to TRBJ1-5, with D perhaps matching TRBD1 (6 bases). The CDR3 is 12 residues long. V lost 7 bases to trimming and J lost 6 bases, with 10 bases between them. Germline V gene lookup returns CDR1 LNHDA and CDR2 SQIVND (reference sequence).